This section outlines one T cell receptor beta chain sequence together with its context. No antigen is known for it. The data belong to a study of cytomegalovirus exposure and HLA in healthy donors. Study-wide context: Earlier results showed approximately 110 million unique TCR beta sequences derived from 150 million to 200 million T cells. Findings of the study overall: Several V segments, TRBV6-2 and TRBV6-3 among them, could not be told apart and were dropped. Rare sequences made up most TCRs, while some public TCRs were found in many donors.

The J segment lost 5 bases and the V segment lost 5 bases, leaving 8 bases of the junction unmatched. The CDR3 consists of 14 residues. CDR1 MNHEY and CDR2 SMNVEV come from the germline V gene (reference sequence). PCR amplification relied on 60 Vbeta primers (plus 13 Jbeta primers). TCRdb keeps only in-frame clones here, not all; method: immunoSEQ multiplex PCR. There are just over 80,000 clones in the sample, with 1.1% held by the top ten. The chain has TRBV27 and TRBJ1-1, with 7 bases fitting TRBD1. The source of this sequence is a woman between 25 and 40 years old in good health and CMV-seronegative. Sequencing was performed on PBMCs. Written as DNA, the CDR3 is TGTGCCAGCAGTCTGACAGGGAGTAAAACTGAAGCTTTCTTT. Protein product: CASSLTGSKTEAFF.